This T cell receptor beta chain was sequenced for a study of blood T cell repertoires in COVID-19. Across the study: The origin of the acute and convalescent COVID-19 samples was the United States, Italy and Spain. The cDNA or gDNA used as material had been derived from T cells, B-cell-depleted T cells, or PBMCs.

In its sample, this clone was seen a few times. This CDR3 region has 14 residues. In germline, CDR1 is MNHEY, CDR2 SVGAGI. Deletions cut 0 bases from V and 2 bases from J, with 8 bases between. Source study methods: Researchers report that nucleated cell counts were estimated from reference gene primer amplification. Repertoires were generated with immunoSEQ multiplex PCR, while TCRdb's copy carries only in-frame clones and drops some. The V and J calls and the clone size are those of that table, but D and trimming were determined from the DNA. The repertoire holds roughly 20,000 clones, with 85% to 90% as singletons.

Source material: peripheral blood. The chain employs TRBV6-5 and TRBJ2-7; D gene unclear. The receptor's source is a human donor with active COVID-19. The donor label of this sample is uncertain. The CDR3 DNA reads TGTGCCAGCAGTTACTCTCCTCAGGCCTACGAGCAGTACTTC. This encodes CASSYSPQAYEQYF.